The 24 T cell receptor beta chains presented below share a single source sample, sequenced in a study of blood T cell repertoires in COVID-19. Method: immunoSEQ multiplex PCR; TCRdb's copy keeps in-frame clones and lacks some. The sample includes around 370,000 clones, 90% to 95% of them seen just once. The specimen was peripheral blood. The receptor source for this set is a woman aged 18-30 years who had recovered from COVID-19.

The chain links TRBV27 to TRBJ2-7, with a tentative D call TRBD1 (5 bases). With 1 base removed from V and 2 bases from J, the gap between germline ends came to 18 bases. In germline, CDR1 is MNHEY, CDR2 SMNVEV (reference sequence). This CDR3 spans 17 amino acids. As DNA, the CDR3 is TGTGCCAGCAGTTTATTAGGACCCAGGGTGGATCCCTACGAGCAGTACGTC. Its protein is CASSLLGPRVDPYEQYV.

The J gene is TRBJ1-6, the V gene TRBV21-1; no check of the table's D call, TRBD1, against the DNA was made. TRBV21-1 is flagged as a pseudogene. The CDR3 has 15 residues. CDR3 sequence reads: CASSGGHAFNSPLHF. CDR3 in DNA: TGTGCCAGCAGCGGGGGACACGCCTTTAATTCACCCCTCCACTTT.

CDR3 sequence (DNA): TGCAGCGTTGAATACGCGGGAGGGGACAATGAGCAGTTCTTC. Translating it yields CSVEYAGGDNEQFF. The gene calls are TRBV29-1 and TRBJ2-1; 9 positions agree with TRBD2. The junction had 4 bases not matched to a gene; V was cut back by 2 bases and J by 5 bases. Germline loops: CDR1 SQVTM, CDR2 ANQGSEA. This CDR3 has 14 residues.

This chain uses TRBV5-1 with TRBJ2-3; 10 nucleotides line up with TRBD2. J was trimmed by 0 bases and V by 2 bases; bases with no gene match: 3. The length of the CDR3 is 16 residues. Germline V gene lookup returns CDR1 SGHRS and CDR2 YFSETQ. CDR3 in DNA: TGCGCCAGCAGCTTCTTAGCGGGAGGAAGCACAGATACGCAGTATTTT. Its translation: CASSFLAGGSTDTQYF.

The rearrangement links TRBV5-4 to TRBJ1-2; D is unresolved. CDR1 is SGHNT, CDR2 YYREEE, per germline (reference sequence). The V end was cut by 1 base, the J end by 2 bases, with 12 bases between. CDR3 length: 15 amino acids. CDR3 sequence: CASSLSSGVNYGYTF. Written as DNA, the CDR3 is TGTGCCAGCAGCTTGTCGTCCGGAGTAAACTATGGCTACACCTTC.

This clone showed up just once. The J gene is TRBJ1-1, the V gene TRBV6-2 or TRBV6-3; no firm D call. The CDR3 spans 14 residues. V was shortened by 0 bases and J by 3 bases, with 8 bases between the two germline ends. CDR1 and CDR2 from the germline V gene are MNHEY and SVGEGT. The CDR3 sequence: CASSYSGLDTEAFF. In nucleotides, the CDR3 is TGTGCCAGCAGTTACTCTGGGCTCGACACTGAAGCTTTCTTT.

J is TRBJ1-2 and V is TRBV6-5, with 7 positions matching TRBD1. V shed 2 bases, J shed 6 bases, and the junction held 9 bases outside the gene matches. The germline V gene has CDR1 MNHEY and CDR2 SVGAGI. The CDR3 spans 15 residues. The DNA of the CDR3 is TGTGCCAGCAGTTACGGGGGACAGCGCTCCCATGGCTACACCTTC. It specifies CASSYGGQRSHGYTF.

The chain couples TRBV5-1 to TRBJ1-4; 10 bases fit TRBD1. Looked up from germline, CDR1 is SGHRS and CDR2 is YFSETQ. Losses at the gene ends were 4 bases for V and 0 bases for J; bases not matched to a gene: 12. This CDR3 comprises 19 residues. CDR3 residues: CASSGDPGQGRTTNEKLFF. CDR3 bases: TGCGCCAGCAGCGGCGACCCGGGACAGGGGCGGACAACTAATGAAAAACTGTTTTTT.

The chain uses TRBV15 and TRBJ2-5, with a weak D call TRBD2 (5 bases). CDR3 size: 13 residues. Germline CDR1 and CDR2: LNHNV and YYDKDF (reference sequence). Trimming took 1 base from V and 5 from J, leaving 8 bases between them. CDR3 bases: TGTGCCACCAGCAGAGGGCGGAGGGAGACCCAGTACTTC. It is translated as CATSRGRRETQYF. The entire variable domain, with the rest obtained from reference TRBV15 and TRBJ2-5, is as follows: DAMVIQNPRYQVTQFGKPVTLSCSQTLNHNVMYWYQQKSSQAPKLLFHYYDKDFNNEADTPDNFQSRRPNTSFCFLDIRSPGLGDTAMYLCATSRGRRETQYFGPGTRLLVL.

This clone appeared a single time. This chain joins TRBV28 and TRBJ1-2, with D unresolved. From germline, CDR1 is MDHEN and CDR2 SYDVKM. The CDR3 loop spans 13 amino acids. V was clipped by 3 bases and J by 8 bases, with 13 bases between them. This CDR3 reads CASSFPGRLGYTF. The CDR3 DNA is TGTGCCAGCAGTTTCCCCGGGAGGTTAGGCTACACCTTC.

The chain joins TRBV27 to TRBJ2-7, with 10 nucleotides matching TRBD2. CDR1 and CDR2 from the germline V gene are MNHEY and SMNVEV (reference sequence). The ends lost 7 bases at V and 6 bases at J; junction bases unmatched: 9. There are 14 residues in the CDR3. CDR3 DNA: TGTGCCAGCACGCTAGCGGGAGATGGTATCGAGCAGTACGTC. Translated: CASTLAGDGIEQYV.

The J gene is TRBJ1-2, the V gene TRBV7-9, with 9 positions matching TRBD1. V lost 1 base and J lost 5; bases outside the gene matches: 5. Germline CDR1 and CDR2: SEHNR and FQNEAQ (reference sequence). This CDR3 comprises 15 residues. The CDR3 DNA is TGTGCCAGCAGCTTAGACACAGGGGGCCGGTATGGCTACACCTTC. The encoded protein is CASSLDTGGRYGYTF.

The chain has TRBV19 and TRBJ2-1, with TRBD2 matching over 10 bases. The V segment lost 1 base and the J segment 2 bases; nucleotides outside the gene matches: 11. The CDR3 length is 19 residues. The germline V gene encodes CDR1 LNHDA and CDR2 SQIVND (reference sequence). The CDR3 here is CASSIAGRSTSGPYNEQFF. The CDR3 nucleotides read TGTGCCAGTAGTATAGCCGGCCGTTCGACTAGCGGGCCCTACAATGAGCAGTTCTTC.

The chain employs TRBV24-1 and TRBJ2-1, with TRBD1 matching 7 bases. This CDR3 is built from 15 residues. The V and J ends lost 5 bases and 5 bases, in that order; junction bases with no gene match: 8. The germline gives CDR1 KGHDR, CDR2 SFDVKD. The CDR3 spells CATSAGDRVNNEQFF. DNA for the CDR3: TGTGCCACCAGTGCTGGCGACAGGGTTAACAATGAGCAGTTCTTC.

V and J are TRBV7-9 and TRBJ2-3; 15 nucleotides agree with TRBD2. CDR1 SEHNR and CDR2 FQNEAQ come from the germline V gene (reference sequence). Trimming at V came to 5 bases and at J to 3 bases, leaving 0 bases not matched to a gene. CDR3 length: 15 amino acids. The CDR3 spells CASSGLAGGTDTQYF. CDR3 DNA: TGTGCCAGCAGCGGACTAGCGGGAGGGACAGATACGCAGTATTTT.

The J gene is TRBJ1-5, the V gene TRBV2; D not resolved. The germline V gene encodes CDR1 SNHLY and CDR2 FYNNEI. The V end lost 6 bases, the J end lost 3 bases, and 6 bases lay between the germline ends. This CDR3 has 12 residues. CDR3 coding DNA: TGTGCCAGCAGCCCCTACAATCAGCCCCAGCATTTT. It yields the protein CASSPYNQPQHF.

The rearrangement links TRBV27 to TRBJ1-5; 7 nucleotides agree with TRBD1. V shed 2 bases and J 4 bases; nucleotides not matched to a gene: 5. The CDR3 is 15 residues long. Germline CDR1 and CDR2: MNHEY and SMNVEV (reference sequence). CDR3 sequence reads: CASSLTDRANQPQHF. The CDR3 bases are TGTGCCAGCAGTTTAACAGACAGGGCTAATCAGCCCCAGCATTTT.

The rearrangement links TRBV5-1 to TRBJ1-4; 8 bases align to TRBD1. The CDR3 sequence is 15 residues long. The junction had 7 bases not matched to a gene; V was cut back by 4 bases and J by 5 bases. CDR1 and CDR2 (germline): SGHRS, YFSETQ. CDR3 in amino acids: CASSPTGDGNEKLFF. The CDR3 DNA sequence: TGCGCCAGCAGCCCGACAGGGGACGGGAATGAAAAACTGTTTTTT.

The CDR3 protein is CASSRSGGSSYNEQFF. Here the CDR3 DNA reads TGTGCCAGCTCACGCTCGGGCGGGAGCTCCTACAATGAGCAGTTCTTC. The rearrangement uses TRBV18 and TRBJ2-1; 7 bases are a match to TRBD2. The trim removed 4 bases at V and 0 bases at J, leaving 6 bases unmatched. This CDR3 has 16 residues. Germline V lookup: CDR1 KGHSH, CDR2 LQKENI.

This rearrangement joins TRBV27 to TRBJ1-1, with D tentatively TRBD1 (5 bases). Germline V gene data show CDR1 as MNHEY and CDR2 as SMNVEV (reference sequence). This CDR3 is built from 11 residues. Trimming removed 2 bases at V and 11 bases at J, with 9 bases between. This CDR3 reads CASSLGGDAFF. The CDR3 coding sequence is TGTGCCAGCAGTTTAGGAGGGGACGCTTTCTTT.

CDR3 sequence (DNA): TGTGCCAGCAGGGGGACTAGGGGGAGGATCCACGAGCAGTACGTC. This sequence encodes CASRGTRGRIHEQYV. The chain combines TRBV7-8 with TRBJ2-7; 8 nucleotides line up with TRBD2. Per germline, CDR1 SGHVS and CDR2 FQNEAQ. Trimming at V came to 6 bases and at J to 5 bases, leaving 12 bases not matched to a gene. The CDR3 extends over 15 amino acids.

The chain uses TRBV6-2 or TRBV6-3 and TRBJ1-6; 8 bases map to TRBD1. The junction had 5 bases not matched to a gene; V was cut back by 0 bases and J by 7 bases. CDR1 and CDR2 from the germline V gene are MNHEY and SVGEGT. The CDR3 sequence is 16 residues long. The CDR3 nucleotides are TGTGCCAGCAGTTACTCCAGACAGGGGCAAAATTCACCCCTCCACTTT. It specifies CASSYSRQGQNSPLHF.

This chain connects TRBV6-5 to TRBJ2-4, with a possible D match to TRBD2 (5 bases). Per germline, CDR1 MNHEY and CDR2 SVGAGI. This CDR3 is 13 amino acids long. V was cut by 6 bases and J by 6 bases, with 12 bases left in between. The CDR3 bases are TGTGCCAGCAGGGGAGTGGTGGGAAACATTCAGTACTTC. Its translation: CASRGVVGNIQYF.

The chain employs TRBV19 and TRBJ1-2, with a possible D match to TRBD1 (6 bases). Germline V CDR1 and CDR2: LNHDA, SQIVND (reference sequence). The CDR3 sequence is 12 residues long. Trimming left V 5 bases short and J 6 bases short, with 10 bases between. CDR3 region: CASSGQGNGYTF. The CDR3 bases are TGTGCCAGTAGTGGTCAGGGGAATGGCTACACCTTC.